This T cell receptor beta chain was found in a study of blood T cell repertoires in COVID-19. Study details: Some COVID-19 samples were acute and others convalescent; all came from the United States, Italy and Spain.

Repertoires were generated with immunoSEQ multiplex PCR, while TCRdb's copy carries only in-frame clones and drops some. Of 180,000 or so clones in the sample, less than 90% were seen once. Participant-given clinical history determined each cohort assignment. With V trimmed by 6 bases and J by 3 bases, 3 bases remained unmatched. Germline loops: CDR1 MNHEY, CDR2 SVGAGI. This CDR3 spans 13 amino acids. The gene calls are TRBV6-5 and TRBJ2-3; the match to TRBD2 covers 7 bases. This TCR derives from a woman between 45 and 65 years old who had recovered from COVID-19. Material for sequencing was PBMCs or T cells enriched from blood (not recorded which). This CDR3 reads CASRLGGTDTQYF. For the CDR3, the DNA is TGTGCCAGCAGGCTCGGGGGGACAGATACGCAGTATTTT.